The entry below describes one T cell receptor (beta chain). Germline V gene lookup returns CDR1 MDHEN and CDR2 SYDVKM. With 1 base clipped from V and 4 bases from J, the junction kept 14 bases outside the gene matches. This CDR3 comprises 18 residues. The sample comes from a study of blood T cell repertoires in COVID-19. Study context: Italy, Spain and the United States were the sources of the convalescent and acute COVID-19 samples. T cells, B-cell-depleted T cells, or PBMCs provided the cDNA or gDNA that served as material.

Under the authors' procedure: Estimates of nucleated cell counts were drawn from the amplification of reference gene primers. The table came from immunoSEQ multiplex PCR; TCRdb's copy has only in-frame clones and leaves some out. V and J calls and clone size follow that table, whereas D and trimming were derived from the DNA. The data hold about 76,000 clones, with 75% to 85% observed a single time. The chain uses TRBV28 and TRBJ2-5, with 8 bases matching TRBD1. The sequence came from a human donor in a cohort sampled during active COVID-19. Input material: peripheral blood. CDR3 amino acids: CASSLSPHGRGQPETQYF. DNA of the CDR3: TGTGCCAGCAGTTTATCGCCACACGGCAGGGGGCAGCCAGAGACCCAGTACTTC.